This T cell receptor (beta chain) was identified in a study of shared clonotypes between healthy human individuals. Study as a whole: Donors had three CD4 naive, three CD4 memory, two CD8 naive and one CD8 memory plate apiece.

Study-level findings and limits: At large depth, rarefaction still showed sorted-subset sequencing to be incomplete. Four donors shared approximately 5% of their naive CD4 clonotypes.

Original analysis: Owing to the provision of junction-only sequences devoid of quality scores by immunoSEQ, filtering differed. Here immunoSEQ multiplex PCR was the method, and the copy in TCRdb shows in-frame clones only, minus some. V, J and clone size are those of that table, while D and trimming were read from the DNA. The sample shows fewer than 1 million clones, roughly 96% of them seen only once. Naive CD8 cells, CD45RO-negative and positively selected for CCR7, excluded terminally differentiated effector memory CD45RA+ cells. The V gene end was trimmed by 6 bases and the J gene end by 7 bases; junction bases not matched to a gene: 3. Germline V gene lookup returns CDR1 MNHNS and CDR2 SASEGT. The CDR3 contains 12 residues. In the case of this clone: Antigen unknown.

Sequenced input: naive CD8+ T cells sorted from blood. The chain couples TRBV6-1 to TRBJ1-2, with 9 bases aligning to TRBD1. The TCR sequence derives from a young man in good health. Here the CDR3 DNA reads TGTGCCAGCAGGGGGACAGGGCGTGGCTACACCTTC. This codes for CASRGTGRGYTF.